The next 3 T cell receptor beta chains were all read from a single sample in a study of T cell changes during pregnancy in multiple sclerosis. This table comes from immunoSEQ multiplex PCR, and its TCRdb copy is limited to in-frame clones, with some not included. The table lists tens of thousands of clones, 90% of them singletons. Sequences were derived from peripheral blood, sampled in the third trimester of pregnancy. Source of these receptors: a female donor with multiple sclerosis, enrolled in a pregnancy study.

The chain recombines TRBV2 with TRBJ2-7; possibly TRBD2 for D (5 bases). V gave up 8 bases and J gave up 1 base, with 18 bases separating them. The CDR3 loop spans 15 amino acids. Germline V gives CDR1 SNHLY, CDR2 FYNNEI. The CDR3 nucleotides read TGTGCCAGCCGGGATTACGCTAGCAGATCCTACGAGCAGTACTTC. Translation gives CASRDYASRSYEQYF.

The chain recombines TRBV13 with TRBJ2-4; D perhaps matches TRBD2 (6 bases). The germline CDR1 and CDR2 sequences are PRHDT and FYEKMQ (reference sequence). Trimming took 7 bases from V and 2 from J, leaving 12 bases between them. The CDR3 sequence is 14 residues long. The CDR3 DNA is TGTGCCAGCACCATGGAGGGGTCCAAAAACATTCAGTACTTC. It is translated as CASTMEGSKNIQYF.

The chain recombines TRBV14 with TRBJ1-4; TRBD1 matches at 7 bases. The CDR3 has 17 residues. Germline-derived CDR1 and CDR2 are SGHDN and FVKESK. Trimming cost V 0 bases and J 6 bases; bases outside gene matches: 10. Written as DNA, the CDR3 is TGTGCCAGCAGCCAAGATCCACCGGACAGGACCGATGAAAAACTGTTTTTT. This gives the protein CASSQDPPDRTDEKLFF.